This T cell receptor (beta chain) emerged from a study of early T cells in non-severe SARS-CoV-2 infection. On the study more broadly: Unsorted whole-blood RNA was sequenced in bulk, leaving chains unpaired.

Each cDNA molecule carried a unique molecular identifier. TCRdb processed the 5' RACE reads anew with MiXCR; each CDR3 protein has one entry. Among about 60,000 distinct CDR3 sequences listed, approximately 9.3% were seen once. This clonotype occurred many times. Sequencing was carried out using whole blood. This TCR was sampled from an adult who was a healthcare worker with PCR-confirmed SARS-CoV-2 infection or an uninfected control (not recorded which).

CDR3 DNA sequence: TGCAGCGTTCCTCTGGACAGGGGTTTTGACTATGGCTACACCTTC. It translates to CSVPLDRGFDYGYTF. This chain joins TRBV29-1 and TRBJ1-2; 9 nucleotides line up with TRBD1. This CDR3 spans 15 amino acids. The germline V gene has CDR1 SQVTM and CDR2 ANQGSEA. The V segment lost 5 bases and the J segment 3 bases; nucleotides outside the gene matches: 10.